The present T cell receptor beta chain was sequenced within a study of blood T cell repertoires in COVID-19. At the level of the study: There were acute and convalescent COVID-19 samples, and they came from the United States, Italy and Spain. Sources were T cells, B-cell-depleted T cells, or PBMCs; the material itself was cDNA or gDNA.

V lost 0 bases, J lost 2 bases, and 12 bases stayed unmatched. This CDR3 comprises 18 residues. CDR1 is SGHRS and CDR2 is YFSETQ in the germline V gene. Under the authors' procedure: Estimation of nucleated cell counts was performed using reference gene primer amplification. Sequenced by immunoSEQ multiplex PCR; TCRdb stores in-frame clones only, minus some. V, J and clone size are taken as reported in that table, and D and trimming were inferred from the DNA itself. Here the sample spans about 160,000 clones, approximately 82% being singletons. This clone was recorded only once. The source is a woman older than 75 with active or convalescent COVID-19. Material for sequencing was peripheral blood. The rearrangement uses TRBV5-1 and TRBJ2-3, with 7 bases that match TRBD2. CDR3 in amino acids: CASSLAGAGEIHTDTQYF. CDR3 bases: TGCGCCAGCAGCTTGGCCGGGGCGGGAGAGATTCACACAGATACGCAGTATTTT. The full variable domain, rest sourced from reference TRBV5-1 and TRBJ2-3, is KAGVTQTPRYLIKTRGQQVTLSCSPISGHRSVSWYQQTPGQGLQFLFEYFSETQRNKGNFPGRFSGRQFSNSRSEMNVSTLELGDSALYLCASSLAGAGEIHTDTQYFGPGTRLTVL.